The source of this TCR beta chain is a study of response to subunit inactivated influenza vaccine. Overall study results and limits: That few new T cells are recruited by each seasonal influenza vaccination was the authors' suggestion.

With V trimmed by 3 bases and J by 2 bases, 5 bases remained unmatched. CDR3 length: 16 amino acids. Germline V gene sequence: CDR1 DFQATT, CDR2 SNEGSKA (reference sequence). For this clonotype: What it recognizes is unknown.

TCRdb reanalysed the RT-PCR reads using MiXCR and keeps one entry per CDR3 protein. The sample has about 620,000 distinct CDR3 sequences; about 11% are singletons. This sample also appeared in a second study, on T cells expressing NK-cell markers. Per that paper: TCR beta libraries carry UMIs added by 5'RACE template switching. Eight donors were sequenced, seven testing HCMV-seropositive and one testing seronegative. The use of an anti-gamma-delta TCR antibody, which was added in several experiments, restricted sorting to T cells expressing alpha-beta TCR. Where several donors were concerned, these clonotypes also led the CD3+CD56-NKG2C+ fraction.

The chain recombines TRBV20-1 with TRBJ1-3, with 12 bases lining up with TRBD1. This clonotype originated in a middle-aged man who received an inactivated influenza vaccine. This specimen consisted of PBMCs from blood, obtained on the day of vaccination. This chain's CDR3 is CSARGTGGVPGNTIYF. CDR3 sequence (DNA): TGCAGTGCTAGGGGGACAGGGGGCGTCCCTGGAAACACCATATATTTT.